Below, one T cell receptor beta chain is given with its context. Its antigen remains unidentified. This sample is drawn from a study of T cell responses to AZD1222 COVID-19 vaccine. General observations from the study: Spike was spanned by vaccine-associated CD4 TCRs, with dominance at 160-218 and 743-854. Breadth and depth of Spike-specific TCRs rose after two AZD1222 doses. Clonal diversity was possibly underestimated, and the donors were mostly white British, with more females.

V was clipped by 4 bases and J by 4 bases, with 9 bases between them. Germline V lookup: CDR1 SGHRS, CDR2 YFSETQ. The CDR3 totals 12 residues. Some clones are missing from TCRdb's copy, which holds only in-frame ones; the method was immunoSEQ multiplex PCR. This sample has around 160,000 clones; around nine tenths occur once, and the top ten carry approximately 3%. The clonotype comes from an adult in good health. The sample consisted of peripheral blood, taken on day 0 of MenACWY control vaccination. The V and J genes are TRBV5-1 and TRBJ2-7; D unresolved. The CDR3 is CASSGDTYEQYF. Here the CDR3 DNA reads TGCGCCAGCAGCGGCGACACGTACGAGCAGTACTTC. Together with reference TRBV5-1 and TRBJ2-7, the CDR3 gives the full variable domain: KAGVTQTPRYLIKTRGQQVTLSCSPISGHRSVSWYQQTPGQGLQFLFEYFSETQRNKGNFPGRFSGRQFSNSRSEMNVSTLELGDSALYLCASSGDTYEQYFGPGTRLTVT.